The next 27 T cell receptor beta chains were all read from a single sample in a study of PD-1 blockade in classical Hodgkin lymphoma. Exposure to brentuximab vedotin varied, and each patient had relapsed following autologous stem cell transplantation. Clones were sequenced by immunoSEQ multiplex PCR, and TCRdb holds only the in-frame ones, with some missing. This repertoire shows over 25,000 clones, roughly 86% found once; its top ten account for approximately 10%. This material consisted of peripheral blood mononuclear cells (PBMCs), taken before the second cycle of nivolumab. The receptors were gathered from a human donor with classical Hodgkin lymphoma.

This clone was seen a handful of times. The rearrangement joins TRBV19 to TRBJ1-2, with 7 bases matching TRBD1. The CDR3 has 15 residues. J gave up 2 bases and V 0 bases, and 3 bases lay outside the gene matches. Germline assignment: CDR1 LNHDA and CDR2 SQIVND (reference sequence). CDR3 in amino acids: CASSIEPGQNYGYTF. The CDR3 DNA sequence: TGTGCCAGTAGTATAGAACCGGGACAGAACTATGGCTACACCTTC.

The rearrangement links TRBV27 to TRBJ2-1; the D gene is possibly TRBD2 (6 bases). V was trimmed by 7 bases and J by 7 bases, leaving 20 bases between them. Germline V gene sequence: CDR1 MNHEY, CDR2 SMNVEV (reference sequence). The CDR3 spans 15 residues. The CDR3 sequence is CASTPSPGAGNEQFF. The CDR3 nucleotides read TGTGCCAGCACCCCATCCCCCGGGGCGGGAAATGAGCAGTTCTTC.

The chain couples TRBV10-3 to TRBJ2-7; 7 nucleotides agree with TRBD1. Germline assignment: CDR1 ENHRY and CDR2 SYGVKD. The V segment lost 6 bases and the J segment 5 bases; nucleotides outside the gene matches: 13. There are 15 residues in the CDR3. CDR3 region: CAISLRTGPLDEQYF. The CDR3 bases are TGTGCCATCAGCTTACGGACAGGACCCTTGGACGAGCAGTACTTC.

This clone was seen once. Here the CDR3 reads CASRSPLRDRGEQYF. In DNA, the CDR3 is TGTGCCAGCAGGAGCCCTTTGCGGGACAGGGGAGAGCAGTACTTC. V is TRBV28 and J is TRBJ2-7, with 10 bases that match TRBD1. The CDR3 consists of 15 residues. The junction had 12 bases not matched to a gene; V was cut back by 6 bases and J by 7 bases. CDR1 is MDHEN, CDR2 SYDVKM, per germline.

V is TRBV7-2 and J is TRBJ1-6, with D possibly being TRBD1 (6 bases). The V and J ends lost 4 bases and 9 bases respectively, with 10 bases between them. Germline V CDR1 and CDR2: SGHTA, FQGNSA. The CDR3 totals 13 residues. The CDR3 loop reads CASSSTGSSPLHF. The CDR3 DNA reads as TGTGCCAGCAGCTCAACAGGGTCTTCACCCCTCCACTTT.

CDR3 sequence reads: CASSISQDYEQYF. The CDR3 nucleotides read TGTGCCAGTAGTATTAGTCAGGACTACGAGCAGTACTTC. V usage is TRBV19 and J usage is TRBJ2-7; D remains ambiguous. The CDR3 spans 13 residues. Trimming left V 3 bases short and J 3 bases short, with 9 bases between. Germline CDR1 reads LNHDA; CDR2 reads SQIVND (reference sequence).

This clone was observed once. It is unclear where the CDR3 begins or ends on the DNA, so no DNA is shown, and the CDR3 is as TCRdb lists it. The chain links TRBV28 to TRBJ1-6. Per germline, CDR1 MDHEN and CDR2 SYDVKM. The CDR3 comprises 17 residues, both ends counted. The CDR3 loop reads CASSFLAADFYNSPLHF.

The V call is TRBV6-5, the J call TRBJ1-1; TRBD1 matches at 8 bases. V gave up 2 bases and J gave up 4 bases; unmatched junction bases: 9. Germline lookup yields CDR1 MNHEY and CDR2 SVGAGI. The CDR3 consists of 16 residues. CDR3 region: CASSYPTGEGSTEAFF. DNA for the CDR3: TGTGCCAGCAGTTACCCGACAGGGGAGGGGAGCACTGAAGCTTTCTTT.

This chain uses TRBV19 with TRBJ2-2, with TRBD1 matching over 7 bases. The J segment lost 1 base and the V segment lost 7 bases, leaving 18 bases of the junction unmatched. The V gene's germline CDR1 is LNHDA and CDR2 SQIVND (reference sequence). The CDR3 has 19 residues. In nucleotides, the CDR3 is TGTGCCAGTAAGCAAGTGTGGGACGCCGGGACAGTGAACACCGGGGAGCTGTTTTTT. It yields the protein CASKQVWDAGTVNTGELFF.

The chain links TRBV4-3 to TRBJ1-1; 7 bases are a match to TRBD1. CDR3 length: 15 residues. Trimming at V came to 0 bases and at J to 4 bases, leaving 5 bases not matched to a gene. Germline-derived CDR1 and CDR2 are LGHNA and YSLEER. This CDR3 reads CASSQDHRGGTEAFF. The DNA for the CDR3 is TGCGCCAGCAGCCAAGATCACAGGGGCGGCACTGAAGCTTTCTTT.

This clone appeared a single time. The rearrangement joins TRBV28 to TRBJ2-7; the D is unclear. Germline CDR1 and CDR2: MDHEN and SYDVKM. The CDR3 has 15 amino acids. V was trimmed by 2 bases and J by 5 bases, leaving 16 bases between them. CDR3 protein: CASSLRNRPLDEQYF. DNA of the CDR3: TGTGCCAGCAGTTTAAGGAATAGACCCCTCGACGAGCAGTACTTC. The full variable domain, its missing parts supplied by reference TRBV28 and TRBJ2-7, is DVKVTQSSRYLVKRTGEKVFLECVQDMDHENMFWYRQDPGLGLRLIYFSYDVKMKEKGDIPEGYSVSREKKERFSLILESASTNQTSMYLCASSLRNRPLDEQYFGPGTRLTVT.

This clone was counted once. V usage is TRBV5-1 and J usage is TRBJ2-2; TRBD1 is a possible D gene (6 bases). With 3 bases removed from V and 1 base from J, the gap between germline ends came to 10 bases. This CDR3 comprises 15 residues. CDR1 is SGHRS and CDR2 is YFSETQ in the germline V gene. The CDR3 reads CASSSPTGNTGELFF. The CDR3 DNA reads TGCGCCAGCAGCTCCCCGACAGGGAACACCGGGGAGCTGTTTTTT.

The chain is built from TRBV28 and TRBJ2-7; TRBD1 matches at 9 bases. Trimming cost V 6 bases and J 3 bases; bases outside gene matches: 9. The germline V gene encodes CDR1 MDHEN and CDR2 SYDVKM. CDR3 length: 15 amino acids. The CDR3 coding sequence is TGTGCCAGCAGACCTGACAGGGGGTTCTACTACGAGCAGTACTTC. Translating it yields CASRPDRGFYYEQYF.

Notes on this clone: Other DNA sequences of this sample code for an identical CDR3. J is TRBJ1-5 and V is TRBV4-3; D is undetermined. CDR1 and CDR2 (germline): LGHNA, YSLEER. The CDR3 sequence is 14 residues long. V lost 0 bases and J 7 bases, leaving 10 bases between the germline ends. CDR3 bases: TGCGCCAGCAGCCAAGAGGAAGGGAGGCAGCCCCAGCATTTT. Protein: CASSQEEGRQPQHF.

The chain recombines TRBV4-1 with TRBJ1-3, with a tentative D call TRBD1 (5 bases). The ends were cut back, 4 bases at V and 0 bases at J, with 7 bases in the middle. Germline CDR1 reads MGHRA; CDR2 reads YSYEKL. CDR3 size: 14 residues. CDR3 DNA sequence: TGCGCCAGCAGCCGAGACAGCTCTGGAAACACCATATATTTT. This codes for CASSRDSSGNTIYF.

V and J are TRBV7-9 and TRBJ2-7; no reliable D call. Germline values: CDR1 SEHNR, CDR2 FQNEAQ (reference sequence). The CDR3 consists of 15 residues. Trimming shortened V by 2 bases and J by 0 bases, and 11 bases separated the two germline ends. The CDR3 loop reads CASSLRTDPSYEQYF. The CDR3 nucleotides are TGTGCCAGCAGCTTAAGAACAGACCCCTCCTACGAGCAGTACTTC.

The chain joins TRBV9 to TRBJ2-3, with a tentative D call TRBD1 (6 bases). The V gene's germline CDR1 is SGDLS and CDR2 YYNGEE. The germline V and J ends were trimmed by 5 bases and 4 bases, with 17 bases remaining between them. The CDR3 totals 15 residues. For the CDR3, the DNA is TGTGCCAGCAGGATTGGCCCGTCAGGGGCAGATACGCAGTATTTT. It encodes CASRIGPSGADTQYF.

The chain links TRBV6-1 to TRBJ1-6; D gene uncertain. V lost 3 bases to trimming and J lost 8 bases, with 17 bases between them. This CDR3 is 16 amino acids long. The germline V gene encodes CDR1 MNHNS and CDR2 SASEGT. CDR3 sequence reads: CASSDHWGFRYSPLHF. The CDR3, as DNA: TGTGCCAGCAGTGATCACTGGGGTTTCCGTTATTCACCCCTCCACTTT.

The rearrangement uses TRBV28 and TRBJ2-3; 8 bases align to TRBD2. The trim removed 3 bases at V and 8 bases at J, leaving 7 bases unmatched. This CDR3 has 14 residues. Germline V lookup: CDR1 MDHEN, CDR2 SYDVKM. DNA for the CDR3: TGTGCCAGCAGTTTTCGGGGGGGGCAGGGTACGCAGTATTTT. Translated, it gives CASSFRGGQGTQYF.

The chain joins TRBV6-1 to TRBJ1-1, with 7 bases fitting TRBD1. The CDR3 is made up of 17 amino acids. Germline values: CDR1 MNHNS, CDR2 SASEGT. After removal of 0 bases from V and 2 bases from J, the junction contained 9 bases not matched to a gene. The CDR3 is CASSEALPRDSNTEAFF. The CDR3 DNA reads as TGTGCCAGCAGTGAAGCGCTTCCCCGGGACAGTAACACTGAAGCTTTCTTT.

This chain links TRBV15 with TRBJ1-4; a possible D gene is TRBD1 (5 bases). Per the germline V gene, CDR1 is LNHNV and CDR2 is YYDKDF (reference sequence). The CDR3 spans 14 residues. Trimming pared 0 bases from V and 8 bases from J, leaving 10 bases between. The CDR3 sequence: CATSRDRGGEKLFF. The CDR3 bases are TGTGCCACCAGCAGAGATAGGGGTGGAGAAAAACTGTTTTTT.

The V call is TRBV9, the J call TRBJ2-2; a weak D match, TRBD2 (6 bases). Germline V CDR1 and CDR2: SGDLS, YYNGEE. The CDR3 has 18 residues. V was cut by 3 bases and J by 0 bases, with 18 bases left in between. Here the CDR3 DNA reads TGTGCCAGCAGCGCTCTCCCGGCGGGGCCACCGAACACCGGGGAGCTGTTTTTT. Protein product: CASSALPAGPPNTGELFF. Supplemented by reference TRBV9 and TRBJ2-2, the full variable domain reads DSGVTQTPKHLITATGQRVTLRCSPRSGDLSVYWYQQSLDQGLQFLIQYYNGEERAKGNILERFSAQQFPDLHSELNLSSLELGDSALYFCASSALPAGPPNTGELFFGEGSRLTVL.

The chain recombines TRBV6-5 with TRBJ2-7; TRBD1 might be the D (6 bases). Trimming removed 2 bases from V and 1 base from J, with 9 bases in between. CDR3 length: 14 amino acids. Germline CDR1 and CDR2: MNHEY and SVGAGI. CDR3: CASSYPGDSYEQYF. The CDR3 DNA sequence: TGTGCCAGCAGTTACCCAGGGGATTCCTACGAGCAGTACTTC.

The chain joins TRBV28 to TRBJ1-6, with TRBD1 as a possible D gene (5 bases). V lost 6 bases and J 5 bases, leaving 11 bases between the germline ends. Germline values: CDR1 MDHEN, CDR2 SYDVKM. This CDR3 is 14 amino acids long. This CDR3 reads CASRGGVNNSPLHF. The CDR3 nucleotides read TGTGCCAGCAGGGGGGGAGTAAATAATTCACCCCTCCACTTT. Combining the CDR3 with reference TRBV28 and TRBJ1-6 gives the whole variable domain DVKVTQSSRYLVKRTGEKVFLECVQDMDHENMFWYRQDPGLGLRLIYFSYDVKMKEKGDIPEGYSVSREKKERFSLILESASTNQTSMYLCASRGGVNNSPLHFGNGTRLTVT.

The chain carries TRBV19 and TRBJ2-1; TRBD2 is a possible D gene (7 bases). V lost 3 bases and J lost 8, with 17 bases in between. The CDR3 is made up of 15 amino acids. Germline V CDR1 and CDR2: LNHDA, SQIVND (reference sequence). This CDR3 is CASSIGGGGSDEQFF. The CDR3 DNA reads TGTGCCAGTAGTATTGGAGGGGGGGGAAGTGATGAGCAGTTCTTC.

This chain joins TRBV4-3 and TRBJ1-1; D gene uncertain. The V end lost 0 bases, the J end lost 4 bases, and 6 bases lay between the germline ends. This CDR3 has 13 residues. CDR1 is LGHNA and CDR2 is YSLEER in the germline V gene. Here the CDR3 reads CASSQDPGTEAFF. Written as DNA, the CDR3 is TGCGCCAGCAGCCAAGATCCAGGCACTGAAGCTTTCTTT.

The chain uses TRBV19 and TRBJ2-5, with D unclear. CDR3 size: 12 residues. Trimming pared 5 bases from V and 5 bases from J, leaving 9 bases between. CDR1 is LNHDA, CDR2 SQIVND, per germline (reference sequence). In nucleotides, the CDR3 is TGTGCCAGTAGTCGGTCCACGGAGACCCAGTACTTC. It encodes CASSRSTETQYF. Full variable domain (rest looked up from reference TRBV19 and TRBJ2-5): DGGITQSPKYLFRKEGQNVTLSCEQNLNHDAMYWYRQDPGQGLRLIYYSQIVNDFQKGDIAEGYSVSREKKESFPLTVTSAQKNPTAFYLCASSRSTETQYFGPGTRLLVL.